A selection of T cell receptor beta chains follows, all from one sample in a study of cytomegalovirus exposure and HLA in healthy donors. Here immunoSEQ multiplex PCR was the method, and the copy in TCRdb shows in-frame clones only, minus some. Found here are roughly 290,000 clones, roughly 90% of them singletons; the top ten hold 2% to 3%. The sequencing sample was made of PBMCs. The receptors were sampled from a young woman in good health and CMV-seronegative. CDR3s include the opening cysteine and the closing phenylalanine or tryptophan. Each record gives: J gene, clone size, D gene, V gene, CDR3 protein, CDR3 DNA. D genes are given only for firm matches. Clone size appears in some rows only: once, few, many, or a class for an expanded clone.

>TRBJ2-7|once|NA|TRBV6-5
CASSYGHQYEQYF
TGTGCCAGCAGTTACGGGCACCAATACGAGCAGTACTTC
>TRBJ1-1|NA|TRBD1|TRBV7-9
CASSRGTEHLNTEAFF
TGTGCCAGCAGCCGTGGGACAGAACACCTGAACACTGAAGCTTTCTTT
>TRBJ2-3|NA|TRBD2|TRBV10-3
CATATSGGRGMGVTDTQYF
TGTGCCACCGCTACTAGCGGGGGGAGAGGGATGGGGGTCACAGATACGCAGTATTTT
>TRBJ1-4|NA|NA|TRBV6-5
CASSYTQGTNEKLFF
TGTGCCAGCAGTTACACGCAGGGGACTAATGAAAAACTGTTTTTT
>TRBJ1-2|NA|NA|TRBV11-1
CASSLQGYGYTF
TGTGCCAGCAGCTTACAGGGTTATGGCTACACCTTC
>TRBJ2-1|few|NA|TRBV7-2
CASSSAAREQFF
TGTGCCAGCAGCTCCGCGGCCAGAGAGCAGTTCTTC
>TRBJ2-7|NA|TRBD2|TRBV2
CASRGGWEQTEQYF
TGTGCCAGCAGGGGAGGGTGGGAACAGACCGAGCAGTACTTC
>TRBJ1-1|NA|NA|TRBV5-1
CASRLANTEAFF
TGCGCCAGCCGTCTGGCGAACACTGAAGCTTTCTTT
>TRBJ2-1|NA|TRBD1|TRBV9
CASSPWDRGSYNEQFF
TGTGCCAGCAGCCCCTGGGACAGGGGCTCCTACAATGAGCAGTTCTTC
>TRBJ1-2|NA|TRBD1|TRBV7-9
CSSSSGQGTLGSYGYTF
TGTTCCAGCAGCTCTGGACAGGGGACTTTAGGTAGCTATGGCTACACCTTC
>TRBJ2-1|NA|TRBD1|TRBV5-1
CASSLVRTGYNEQFF
TGCGCCAGCAGCTTGGTCAGGACAGGGTACAATGAGCAGTTCTTC
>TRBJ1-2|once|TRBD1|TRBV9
CASSVDAGDRNRGYTF
TGTGCCAGCAGCGTAGACGCGGGGGACAGGAATCGTGGCTACACCTTC
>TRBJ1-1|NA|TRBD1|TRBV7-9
CASSLASGTGETEAFF
TGTGCCAGCAGCTTAGCGTCCGGGACAGGGGAGACTGAAGCTTTCTTT
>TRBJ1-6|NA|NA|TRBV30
CAWGTASGNSPLHF
TGTGCCTGGGGGACTGCCTCTGGGAATTCACCCCTCCACTTT
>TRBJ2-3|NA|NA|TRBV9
CASSAPRGRGHTDTQYF
TGTGCCAGCAGCGCCCCGCGAGGGCGAGGGCACACAGATACGCAGTATTTT